These 32 T cell receptor beta chains share one sample of origin, sequenced in a study of OX40 agonist ivuxolimab in advanced cancers. This table comes from immunoSEQ multiplex PCR, and its TCRdb copy is limited to in-frame clones, with some not included. The sample has some 80,000 clones, 84% seen once. The material sequenced was CD4+ or CD8+ T cells sorted from blood, taken in a trial of the OX40 agonist ivuxolimab. All receptors come from an adult with an advanced solid tumor such as melanoma, head and neck, liver or kidney cancer.

The chain recombines TRBV27 with TRBJ1-2, with 8 bases lining up with TRBD1. Germline V gene sequence: CDR1 MNHEY, CDR2 SMNVEV (reference sequence). J gave up 2 bases and V 5 bases, and 7 bases lay outside the gene matches. The CDR3 runs to 15 residues. The chain's CDR3 is CASSPQGQVNYGYTF. The CDR3 DNA reads as TGTGCCAGCAGTCCCCAGGGACAGGTGAACTATGGCTACACCTTC.

The V gene is TRBV15, the J gene TRBJ2-7, with 8 nucleotides matching TRBD2. The CDR3 spans 13 residues. Per germline, CDR1 LNHNV and CDR2 YYDKDF (reference sequence). After removal of 8 bases from V and 4 bases from J, the junction contained 7 bases not matched to a gene. CDR3 nucleotide sequence: TGTGCCACCGGACTGGGACTAGAATACGAGCAGTACTTC. This gives the protein CATGLGLEYEQYF.

This clone was seen a handful of times. This rearrangement joins TRBV18 to TRBJ1-2; no definite D call. The CDR3 has 14 residues. Germline values: CDR1 KGHSH, CDR2 LQKENI. The germline V and J ends were trimmed by 2 bases and 3 bases, with 10 bases remaining between them. The CDR3 DNA reads TGTGCCAGCTCACCATCTTCGGGGTACTATGGCTACACCTTC. Protein product: CASSPSSGYYGYTF.

The gene calls are TRBV7-2 and TRBJ2-1, with TRBD2 matching 7 bases. This CDR3 has 16 amino acids. Germline V gene lookup returns CDR1 SGHTA and CDR2 FQGNSA. J gave up 4 bases and V 2 bases, and 8 bases lay outside the gene matches. CDR3 sequence reads: CASSLNQLAVYNEQFF. The CDR3 nucleotides are TGTGCCAGCAGCTTAAATCAGCTAGCGGTATACAATGAGCAGTTCTTC. The full variable domain, its missing parts supplied by reference TRBV7-2 and TRBJ2-1, is GAGVSQSPSNKVTEKGKDVELRCDPISGHTALYWYRQSLGQGLEFLIYFQGNSAPDKSGLPSDRFSAERTGGSVSTLTIQRTQQEDSAVYLCASSLNQLAVYNEQFFGPGTRLTVL.

V gene TRBV7-6 combines with J gene TRBJ1-1, with TRBD1 as a possible D gene (5 bases). The CDR3 is made up of 13 amino acids. Germline assignment: CDR1 SGHVS and CDR2 FNYEAQ. V was cut by 6 bases and J by 7 bases, with 15 bases left in between. CDR3 coding DNA: TGTGCCAGCAGTCAATTGTGGGGGAGTGAAGCTTTCTTT. Translation gives CASSQLWGSEAFF.

The V and J genes are TRBV6-5 and TRBJ1-1; D not certain. Germline V gene sequence: CDR1 MNHEY, CDR2 SVGAGI. V dropped 0 bases and J dropped 0 bases, with 8 bases sitting between them. This CDR3 spans 15 amino acids. As DNA, the CDR3 is TGTGCCAGCAGTTACTCTGTCAAAGTGAACACTGAAGCTTTCTTT. Translation gives CASSYSVKVNTEAFF.

J is TRBJ2-7 and V is TRBV2; maybe TRBD1 (6 bases). CDR1 is SNHLY, CDR2 FYNNEI, per germline. V lost 8 bases and J lost 3, with 17 bases in between. This CDR3 has 14 residues. In nucleotides, the CDR3 is TGTGCCAGCGCGAGGGACCGAGGGGGCTACGAGCAGTACTTC. The encoded protein is CASARDRGGYEQYF.

The chain joins TRBV5-4 to TRBJ2-1, with TRBD1 matching 8 bases. Per the germline V gene, CDR1 is SGHNT and CDR2 is YYREEE (reference sequence). Trimming removed 4 bases from V and 2 bases from J; junction bases left unmatched: 8. The CDR3 covers 16 residues. CDR3 sequence: CASSPKTGDTYNEQFF. As DNA, the CDR3 is TGTGCCAGCAGCCCAAAGACAGGGGACACCTACAATGAGCAGTTCTTC.

The rearrangement links TRBV29-1 to TRBJ1-2; unclear D gene. The CDR3 length is 14 residues. Deletions cut 7 bases from V and 4 bases from J, with 19 bases between. The germline gives CDR1 SQVTM, CDR2 ANQGSEA. This CDR3 reads CSAEEGSGRYGYTF. The CDR3 coding sequence is TGCAGCGCCGAGGAGGGTAGTGGACGCTATGGCTACACCTTC.

The V call is TRBV19, the J call TRBJ2-5, with TRBD2 identical over 7 bases. This CDR3 has 15 amino acids. CDR1 and CDR2 (germline): LNHDA, SQIVND (reference sequence). Losses at the gene ends were 7 bases for V and 2 bases for J; bases not matched to a gene: 10. The CDR3 DNA follows: TGTGCCAGTAAACCCTATGGGCGGGAGCAAGAGACCCAGTACTTC. Protein: CASKPYGREQETQYF.

V gene TRBV5-5 combines with J gene TRBJ2-1; no reliable D call. The CDR3 runs 12 residues. Trimming removed 0 bases from V and 9 bases from J, with 7 bases in between. In germline, CDR1 is SGHKS, CDR2 YYEKEE (reference sequence). This chain's CDR3 is CASSLGFIEQFF. As DNA, the CDR3 is TGTGCCAGCAGCTTGGGTTTTATTGAGCAGTTCTTC. Variable domain in full (rest from reference TRBV5-5 and TRBJ2-1): DAGVTQSPTHLIKTRGQQVTLRCSPISGHKSVSWYQQVLGQGPQFIFQYYEKEERGRGNFPDRFSARQFPNYSSELNVNALLLGDSALYLCASSLGFIEQFFGPGTRLTVL.

The V and J genes are TRBV10-1 and TRBJ1-1; D unresolved. The CDR3 loop spans 14 amino acids. Germline CDR1 reads WNHNN; CDR2 reads SYGVQD (reference sequence). V dropped 4 bases and J dropped 2 bases, with 11 bases sitting between them. CDR3 sequence: CASSVGGSNTEAFF. CDR3 DNA sequence: TGCGCCAGCAGTGTTGGCGGAAGTAACACTGAAGCTTTCTTT.

The chain has TRBV18 and TRBJ1-1; a possible D gene is TRBD1 (6 bases). With 2 bases removed from V and 0 bases from J, the gap between germline ends came to 22 bases. The V gene's germline CDR1 is KGHSH and CDR2 LQKENI. This CDR3 comprises 19 residues. CDR3 region: CASSPNLGGPTSMNTEAFF. The CDR3 DNA reads as TGTGCCAGCTCACCAAACCTCGGGGGCCCGACTTCAATGAACACTGAAGCTTTCTTT.

The V gene is TRBV7-8, the J gene TRBJ1-2, with D perhaps TRBD1 (5 bases). The CDR3 is 14 residues long. In germline, CDR1 is SGHVS, CDR2 FQNEAQ. Trimming removed 5 bases at V and 5 bases at J, with 15 bases between. CDR3: CASSPRTHAYGYTF. For the CDR3, the DNA is TGTGCCAGCAGCCCAAGGACACACGCTTATGGCTACACCTTC.

The CDR3 DNA is TGTGCCAGTTTGAAATTCTTGAACTATGGCTACACCTTC. Protein: CASLKFLNYGYTF. V and J are TRBV6-6 and TRBJ1-2; no firm D call. Per germline, CDR1 MNHNY and CDR2 SVGAGI (reference sequence). V shed 9 bases and J shed 2 bases, with 13 bases lying between them. The CDR3 is 13 amino acids.

The chain uses TRBV7-2 and TRBJ2-1, with D possibly being TRBD2 (5 bases). Germline V gene sequence: CDR1 SGHTA, CDR2 FQGNSA. The V end was cut by 1 base, the J end by 9 bases, with 13 bases between. The CDR3 runs 14 residues. The CDR3 spells CASSLGERSSEQFF. CDR3 nucleotide sequence: TGTGCCAGCAGCTTAGGGGAGAGGAGTAGTGAGCAGTTCTTC.

The chain uses TRBV11-2 and TRBJ2-7; perhaps D is TRBD1 or TRBD2 (5 bases each). The CDR3 runs 14 residues. V shed 5 bases and J shed 7 bases, with 18 bases lying between them. Per germline, CDR1 SGHAT and CDR2 FQNNGV. CDR3 coding DNA: TGTGCCAGCAGCGCCGGGACCCGTGCTTGGGAGCAGTACGTC. Residues: CASSAGTRAWEQYV.

The V call is TRBV11-1, the J call TRBJ2-1, with 10 bases lining up with TRBD2. CDR1 is SGHAT, CDR2 FQDESV, per germline (reference sequence). The CDR3 is 14 residues long. V was pared by 3 bases and J by 8 bases, with 4 bases of the junction left unmatched. Here the CDR3 reads CASSFSGGRDEQFF. The CDR3 DNA reads as TGTGCCAGCAGCTTTAGCGGGGGGCGCGATGAGCAGTTCTTC.

This chain links TRBV28 with TRBJ2-3; 8 bases line up with TRBD2. Trimming took 7 bases from V and 6 from J; bases not matched to a gene: 9. Germline V CDR1 and CDR2: MDHEN, SYDVKM. This CDR3 comprises 14 residues. CDR3 in amino acids: CASKAGGTQDTQYF. The CDR3 nucleotides are TGTGCCAGCAAGGCGGGGGGTACACAGGATACGCAGTATTTT.

The CDR3 DNA reads as TGTGCCAGCAGCGGGAGCTATGGCTACACCTTC. Protein: CASSGSYGYTF. The J gene is TRBJ1-2, the V gene TRBV6-4; no reliable D call. This CDR3 spans 11 amino acids. V lost 6 bases, J lost 4 bases, and 6 bases lay in between. Germline V gene sequence: CDR1 MRHNA, CDR2 SNTAGT.

On this clone itself: Other DNA sequences within the sample encode an identical CDR3. The V call is TRBV27, the J call TRBJ2-3; 11 bases agree with TRBD2. This CDR3 is built from 15 residues. J lost 3 bases, V lost 4 bases, and 3 bases had no gene match. Germline V lookup: CDR1 MNHEY, CDR2 SMNVEV (reference sequence). The CDR3: CASSSRLAGTDTQYF. The CDR3 region has the DNA TGTGCCAGCAGTTCCCGACTAGCGGGAACAGATACGCAGTATTTT.

V usage is TRBV10-3 and J usage is TRBJ2-6; no definite D call. This CDR3 contains 20 residues. CDR1 and CDR2 from the germline V gene are ENHRY and SYGVKD. The ends were cut back, 0 bases at V and 0 bases at J, with 18 bases in the middle. The CDR3 DNA is TGTGCCATCAGTGAGTCCCTCCTCAGATCCTCAGCCTCTGGGGCCAACGTCCTGACTTTC. It translates to CAISESLLRSSASGANVLTF.

This clone was seen a handful of times. The J gene is TRBJ1-1, the V gene TRBV29-1; 7 bases map to TRBD1. CDR3 length: 11 amino acids. In germline, CDR1 is SQVTM, CDR2 ANQGSEA. V was clipped by 5 bases and J by 11 bases; unmatched bases: 8. CDR3 nucleotide sequence: TGCAGCGTTACAGACAGGGTGTGGGCTTTCTTT. As protein: CSVTDRVWAFF.

The chain links TRBV19 to TRBJ1-2; TRBD1 aligns across 9 bases. The ends lost 5 bases at V and 8 bases at J; junction bases unmatched: 6. The CDR3 totals 13 residues. The V gene's germline CDR1 is LNHDA and CDR2 SQIVND (reference sequence). CDR3 sequence: CASSPRTGAGYTF. CDR3 nucleotides: TGTGCCAGTAGTCCCAGGACAGGGGCCGGCTACACCTTC.

This clone turned up a few times. The chain links TRBV7-8 to TRBJ2-1, with 7 bases matching TRBD1. After removal of 3 bases from V and 2 bases from J, the junction contained 7 bases not matched to a gene. The germline V gene encodes CDR1 SGHVS and CDR2 FQNEAQ. The CDR3 totals 16 residues. CDR3 residues: CASSLGTGAAYNEQFF. In DNA, the CDR3 is TGTGCCAGCAGCTTGGGAACAGGGGCGGCCTACAATGAGCAGTTCTTC. The full variable domain, rest sourced from reference TRBV7-8 and TRBJ2-1, is GAGVSQSPRYKVAKRGQDVALRCDPISGHVSLFWYQQALGQGPEFLTYFQNEAQLDKSGLPSDRFFAERPEGSVSTLKIQRTQQEDSAVYLCASSLGTGAAYNEQFFGPGTRLTVL.

In its sample, this clone was seen a few times. V is TRBV18 and J is TRBJ2-3; D gene uncertain. Germline CDR1 reads KGHSH; CDR2 reads LQKENI. CDR3 length: 12 amino acids. V was pared by 4 bases and J by 3 bases, with 5 bases between. CDR3 nucleotide sequence: TGTGCCAGCTCACGGGCAACAGATACGCAGTATTTT. Protein product: CASSRATDTQYF.

This clone appeared a single time. V gene TRBV7-2 combines with J gene TRBJ2-7, with TRBD2 matching 9 bases. Germline V lookup: CDR1 SGHTA, CDR2 FQGNSA. CDR3 size: 13 residues. With 8 bases clipped from V and 4 bases from J, the junction kept 6 bases outside the gene matches. CDR3 sequence (DNA): TGTGCCAGCGGGCGGGGGGGCCAGTACGAGCAGTACGTC. Amino acid sequence: CASGRGGQYEQYV.

The V gene is TRBV5-4, the J gene TRBJ2-3; possible D gene TRBD1, 5 bases. The CDR3 sequence is 15 residues long. V gave up 4 bases and J gave up 6 bases, with 18 bases separating them. Germline lookup yields CDR1 SGHNT and CDR2 YYREEE (reference sequence). The CDR3 DNA follows: TGTGCCAGCAGCGGCCGAAGGGGCCTGGGTGATACGCAGTATTTT. Its translation is CASSGRRGLGDTQYF.

V gene TRBV6-1 combines with J gene TRBJ1-1; D is uncertain. Per germline, CDR1 MNHNS and CDR2 SASEGT. V was pared by 3 bases and J by 0 bases, with 11 bases between. The CDR3 is 15 residues long. DNA of the CDR3: TGTGCCAGCAGTGATCTAGGCGCTATGAACACTGAAGCTTTCTTT. Translated: CASSDLGAMNTEAFF.

The chain recombines TRBV7-2 with TRBJ2-7; 9 bases are a match to TRBD1. Germline-derived CDR1 and CDR2 are SGHTA and FQGNSA. The CDR3 has 17 residues. After removal of 4 bases from V and 3 bases from J, the junction contained 13 bases not matched to a gene. The CDR3 loop reads CASSSYRGTGLNYEQYF. As DNA, the CDR3 is TGTGCCAGCAGCTCCTATAGGGGGACAGGGTTGAACTACGAGCAGTACTTC.

This chain uses TRBV7-8 with TRBJ2-5; 8 bases match TRBD2. The length of the CDR3 is 14 residues. Germline V CDR1 and CDR2: SGHVS, FQNEAQ. J gave up 4 bases and V 4 bases, and 5 bases lay outside the gene matches. Here the CDR3 reads CASSWGRGGETQYF. The CDR3 DNA follows: TGTGCCAGCAGCTGGGGACGGGGGGGAGAGACCCAGTACTTC. The full variable domain, its missing parts supplied by reference TRBV7-8 and TRBJ2-5, is GAGVSQSPRYKVAKRGQDVALRCDPISGHVSLFWYQQALGQGPEFLTYFQNEAQLDKSGLPSDRFFAERPEGSVSTLKIQRTQQEDSAVYLCASSWGRGGETQYFGPGTRLLVL.

V usage is TRBV6-5 and J usage is TRBJ2-1; a weak D match, TRBD1 (6 bases). Trimming stripped 6 bases from V and 3 bases from J, with 9 bases between. CDR3 length equals 13 residues. Germline V gene lookup returns CDR1 MNHEY and CDR2 SVGAGI. This CDR3 reads CASRDSHYNEQFF. The CDR3 DNA reads as TGTGCCAGCAGGGACAGCCACTACAATGAGCAGTTCTTC.